One T cell receptor (beta chain) is described in this entry. Alongside a J-beta primer mix, a sample-barcoded 5' primer served in a second PCR lasting roughly 6 to 11 cycles. The template-switch adaptor, which had 12 random nucleotides, put a tag on each cDNA molecule. From the 5' RACE reads, TCRdb called clonotypes with MiXCR, one entry per CDR3 protein. Among 2 million or so distinct CDR3 sequences listed, around half were seen once. This sample is part of a study of blood T cells in healthy people across ages. Russia was home to the donors, healthy Caucasian individuals aged roughly 6 to 90. Germline CDR1 and CDR2: DFQATT and SNEGSKA (reference sequence). The length of the CDR3 is 14 residues. The V gene lost 2 bases and the J gene lost 0 bases, with 9 bases spanning the gap.

Sample: blood. The chain links TRBV20-1 to TRBJ2-3; D may be TRBD2 (5 bases). The receptor was isolated from a woman aged 40-49 years in good health. The CDR3 coding sequence is TGCAGTGCTAGATTACCGGGGAGCACAGATACGCAGTATTTT. This gives the protein CSARLPGSTDTQYF.